The rows below give T cell receptor beta chains drawn from one sample of a study of blood T cell repertoires in COVID-19. Here immunoSEQ multiplex PCR was the method, and the copy in TCRdb shows in-frame clones only, minus some. Of 230,000 or so clones listed, around 82% are singletons. The sequenced sample was PBMCs or T cells enriched from blood (not recorded which). These receptors came from a man aged 50-60 years who had recovered from COVID-19. The conserved cysteine and the conserved F or W are not part of the CDR3 here.

V | CDR3
TRBV7-8 | ASSQGQGLF
TRBV5-6 | ASSLVRDTGNTIY
TRBV19 | ASSIGRISGNTIY
TRBV12-3/TRBV12-4 | ASSQTGAYGYT
TRBV4-2 | ASSQGVDYGYT
TRBV7-3 | ASSPRDSPYNEQF
TRBV4-1 | ASSQMTSGGTDTQY
TRBV12-3/TRBV12-4 | ASSFQGYGYT
TRBV10-3 | AISRGQDANYGYT
TRBV11-2 | ASSSEVHETQY
TRBV29-1 | SASLAGVTVEQF
TRBV14 | ASRAGRPNTEAF
TRBV11-2 | ASSLDTDYNEQF
TRBV7-9 | ASSLGRLRAF
TRBV4-2 | ASSQGGSSAGGEETQY
TRBV19 | AQNAKLYEQY
TRBV30 | ARWDSSYGYT
TRBV7-2 | ASSLQGGDTQY
TRBV2 | ASNRGRDSQPQH
TRBV6-4 | ASSDSPGHYYGYT
TRBV7-2 | ASSLPRSGANVLT
TRBV6-5 | ASSPGDRGNEKLF
TRBV7-9 | ASSLRDRGDRTGELF
TRBV13 | ASSPTGGVGTGELF
TRBV5-1 | ASAKGTGAGNTIY
TRBV21-1 | ASSKPGEGLSGANVLT
TRBV28 | ASSLPQGVYGYT
TRBV12-5 | ASGLRENGNQPQH
TRBV12-3/TRBV12-4 | ASSLQQGYEQY
TRBV5-1 | ASSLVGGETDTQY
TRBV11-3 | ASSPSGRKGGELF
TRBV3-1/TRBV3-2 | ASRLKMVRPQH
TRBV4-3 | ASSLHPSYEQY
TRBV2 | ASRGRQGRGNEQY
TRBV7-2 | ASSPDPGQGSEQF
TRBV9 | ASSVGRGGDRAYEQY
TRBV28 | ASRLITLAPYNEQF
TRBV3-1/TRBV3-2 | ASRHLRATTDTQY
TRBV2 | ASSDRGLDGYT
TRBV18 | ASSPTGVNEQY
TRBV7-2 | ASSPPWGSYEQY
TRBV5-5 | ASRQYPGQGNEQY